These 2 T cell receptor beta chains were all obtained from the same sample, sequenced in a study of breast tumors, draining lymph nodes, adjacent tissues. Using its own MiXCR run on the multiplex PCR reads, TCRdb lists one record per CDR3 protein. Of around 140,000 distinct CDR3 sequences listed, approximately 30% are singletons. Axillary draining lymph nodes of breast cancer patients supplied the node samples. The specimen sequenced was axillary lymph node tissue. Receptor source: a female donor with breast cancer. Some clones in this sample may be carry-over from other donors' samples.

This chain joins TRBV19 and TRBJ1-3, with 7 nucleotides matching TRBD1. J was trimmed by 7 bases and V by 6 bases; bases with no gene match: 9. The CDR3 covers 14 residues. Germline V CDR1 and CDR2: LNHDA, SQIVND (reference sequence). The CDR3 nucleotides read TGTGCCAGTAGAAGACCAGGGGGGGGGAACACCATATATTTT. Protein sequence: CASRRPGGGNTIYF.

This sequence joins TRBV10-3 and TRBJ1-4; 9 positions match TRBD1. The CDR3 spans 17 residues. Germline V CDR1 and CDR2: ENHRY, SYGVKD. Unmatched junction bases numbered 13, after V lost 6 bases and J lost 5 bases. The CDR3 here is CAISGTGQSSYNEKLFF. The CDR3 region has the DNA TGTGCCATCAGCGGGACAGGGCAAAGCTCCTACAATGAAAAACTGTTTTTT.